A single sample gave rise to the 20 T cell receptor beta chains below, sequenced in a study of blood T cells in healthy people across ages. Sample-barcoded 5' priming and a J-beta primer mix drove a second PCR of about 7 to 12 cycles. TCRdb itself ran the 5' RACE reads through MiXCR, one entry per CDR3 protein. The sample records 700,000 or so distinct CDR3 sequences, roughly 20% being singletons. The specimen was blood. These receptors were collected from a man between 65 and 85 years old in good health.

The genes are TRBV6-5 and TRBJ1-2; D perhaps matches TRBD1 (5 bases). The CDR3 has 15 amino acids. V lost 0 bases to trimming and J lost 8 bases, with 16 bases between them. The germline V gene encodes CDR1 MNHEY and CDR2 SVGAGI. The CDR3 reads CASSYSNAGRGGYTF. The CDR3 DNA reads TGTGCCAGCAGTTACTCGAACGCGGGGCGCGGAGGCTACACCTTC.

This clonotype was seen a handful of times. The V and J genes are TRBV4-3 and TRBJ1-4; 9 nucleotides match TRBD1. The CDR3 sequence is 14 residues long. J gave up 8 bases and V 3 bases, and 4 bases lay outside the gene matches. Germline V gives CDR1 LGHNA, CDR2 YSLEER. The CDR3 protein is CASSQGQGWEKLFF. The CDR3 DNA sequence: TGCGCCAGCAGCCAGGGACAGGGTTGGGAAAAACTGTTTTTT.

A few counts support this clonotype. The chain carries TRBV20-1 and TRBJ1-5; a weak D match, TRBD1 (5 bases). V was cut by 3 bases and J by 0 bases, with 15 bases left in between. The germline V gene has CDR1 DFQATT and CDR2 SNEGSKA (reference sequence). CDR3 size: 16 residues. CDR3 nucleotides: TGCAGTGCTAGCAAGGTTTGGGGGTTTAGCAATCAGCCCCAGCATTTT. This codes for CSASKVWGFSNQPQHF.

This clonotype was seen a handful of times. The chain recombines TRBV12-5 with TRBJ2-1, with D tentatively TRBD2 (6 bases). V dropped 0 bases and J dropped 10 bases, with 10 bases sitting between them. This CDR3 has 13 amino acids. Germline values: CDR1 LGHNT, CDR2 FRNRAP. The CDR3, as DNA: TGTGCTAGTGGTTTGGTAGCGGGTGAGGAGCAGTTCTTC. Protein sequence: CASGLVAGEEQFF.

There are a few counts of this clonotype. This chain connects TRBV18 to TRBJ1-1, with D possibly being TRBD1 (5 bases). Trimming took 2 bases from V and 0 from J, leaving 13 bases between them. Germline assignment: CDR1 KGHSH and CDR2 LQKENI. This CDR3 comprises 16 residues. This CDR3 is CASSPVGGVVNTEAFF. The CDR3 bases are TGTGCCAGCTCACCAGTCGGGGGTGTAGTGAACACTGAAGCTTTCTTT. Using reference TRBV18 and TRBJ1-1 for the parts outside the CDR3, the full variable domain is NAGVMQNPRHLVRRRGQEARLRCSPMKGHSHVYWYRQLPEEGLKFMVYLQKENIIDESGMPKERFSAEFPKEGPSILRIQQVVRGDSAAYFCASSPVGGVVNTEAFFGQGTRLTVV.

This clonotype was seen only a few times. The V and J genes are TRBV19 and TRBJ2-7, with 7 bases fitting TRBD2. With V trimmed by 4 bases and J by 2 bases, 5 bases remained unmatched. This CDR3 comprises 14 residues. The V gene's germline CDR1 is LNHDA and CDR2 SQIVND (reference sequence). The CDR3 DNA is TGTGCCAGTAGTACCGGGACTACCCCCTACGAGCAGTACTTC. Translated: CASSTGTTPYEQYF.

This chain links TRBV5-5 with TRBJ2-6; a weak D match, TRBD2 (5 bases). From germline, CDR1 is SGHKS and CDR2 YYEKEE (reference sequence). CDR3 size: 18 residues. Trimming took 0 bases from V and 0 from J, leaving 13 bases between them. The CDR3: CASSLGVDLSSGANVLTF. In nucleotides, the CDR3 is TGTGCCAGCAGCTTGGGAGTGGACTTAAGCTCTGGGGCCAACGTCCTGACTTTC.

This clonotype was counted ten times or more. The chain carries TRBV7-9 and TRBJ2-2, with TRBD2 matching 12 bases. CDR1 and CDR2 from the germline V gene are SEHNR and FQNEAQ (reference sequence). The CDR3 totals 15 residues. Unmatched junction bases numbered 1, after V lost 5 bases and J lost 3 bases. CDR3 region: CASSRLAGDTGELFF. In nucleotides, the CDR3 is TGTGCCAGCAGCCGACTAGCGGGGGACACCGGGGAGCTGTTTTTT.

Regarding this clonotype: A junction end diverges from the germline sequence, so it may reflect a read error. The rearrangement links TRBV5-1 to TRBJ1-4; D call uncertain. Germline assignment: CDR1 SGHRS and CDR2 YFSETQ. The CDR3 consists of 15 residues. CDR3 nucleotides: TGCGCCAGCAGCTTTGACTTAGCAACTAATGGAAAACTGTTTTTT. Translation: CASSFDLATNGKLFF.

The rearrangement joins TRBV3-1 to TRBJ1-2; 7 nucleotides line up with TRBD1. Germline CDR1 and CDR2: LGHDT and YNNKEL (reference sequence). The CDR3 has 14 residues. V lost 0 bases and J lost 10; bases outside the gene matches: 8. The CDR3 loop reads CASSQDAGGRNYTF. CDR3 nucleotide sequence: TGTGCCAGCAGCCAAGATGCAGGGGGTCGAAACTACACCTTC.

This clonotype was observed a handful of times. Here the CDR3 DNA reads TGTGCCAGCAGCTTAGTTGGGACTAACCTCGGGTATGAGCAGTTCTTC. It codes for CASSLVGTNLGYEQFF. The chain couples TRBV7-2 to TRBJ2-1; 7 positions match TRBD2. The CDR3 loop spans 16 amino acids. Germline-derived CDR1 and CDR2 are SGHTA and FQGNSA. Trimming at V came to 1 base and at J to 8 bases, leaving 11 bases not matched to a gene. The variable domain in full, with the rest retrieved from reference TRBV7-2 and TRBJ2-1, is GAGVSQSPSNKVTEKGKDVELRCDPISGHTALYWYRQSLGQGLEFLIYFQGNSAPDKSGLPSDRFSAERTGGSVSTLTIQRTQQEDSAVYLCASSLVGTNLGYEQFFGPGTRLTVL.

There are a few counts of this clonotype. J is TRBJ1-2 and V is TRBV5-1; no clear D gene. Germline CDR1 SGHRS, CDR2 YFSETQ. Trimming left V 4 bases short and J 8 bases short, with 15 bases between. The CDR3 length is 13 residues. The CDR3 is CASSLNSVDGYTF. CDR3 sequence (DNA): TGCGCCAGCAGCCTGAACTCGGTCGACGGCTACACCTTC.

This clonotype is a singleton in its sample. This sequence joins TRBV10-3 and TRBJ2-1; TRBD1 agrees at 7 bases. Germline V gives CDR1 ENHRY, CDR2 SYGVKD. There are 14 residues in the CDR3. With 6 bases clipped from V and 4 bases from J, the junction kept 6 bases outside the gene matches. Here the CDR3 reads CAIRPGTEYNEQFF. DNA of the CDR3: TGTGCCATCAGGCCCGGGACAGAGTACAATGAGCAGTTCTTC.

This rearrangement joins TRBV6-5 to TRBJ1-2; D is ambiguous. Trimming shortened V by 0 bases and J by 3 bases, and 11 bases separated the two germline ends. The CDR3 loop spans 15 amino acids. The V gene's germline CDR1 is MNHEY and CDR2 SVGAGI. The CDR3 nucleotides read TGTGCCAGCAGTTACTCGTGGGGTCTGGACTATGGCTACACCTTC. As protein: CASSYSWGLDYGYTF.

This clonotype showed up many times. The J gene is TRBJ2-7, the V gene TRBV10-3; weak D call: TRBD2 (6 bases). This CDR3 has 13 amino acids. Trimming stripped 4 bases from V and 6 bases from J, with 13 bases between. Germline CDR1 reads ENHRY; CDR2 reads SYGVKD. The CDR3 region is CAISGVRGLEQYF. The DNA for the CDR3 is TGTGCCATCAGTGGAGTAAGGGGACTCGAGCAGTACTTC.

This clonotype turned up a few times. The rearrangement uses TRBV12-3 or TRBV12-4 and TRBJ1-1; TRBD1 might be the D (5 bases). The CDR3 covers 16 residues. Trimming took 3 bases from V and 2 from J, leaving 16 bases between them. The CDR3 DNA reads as TGTGCCAGCAGTTTGGGGACCACCTCAAGCAACACTGAAGCTTTCTTT. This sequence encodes CASSLGTTSSNTEAFF.

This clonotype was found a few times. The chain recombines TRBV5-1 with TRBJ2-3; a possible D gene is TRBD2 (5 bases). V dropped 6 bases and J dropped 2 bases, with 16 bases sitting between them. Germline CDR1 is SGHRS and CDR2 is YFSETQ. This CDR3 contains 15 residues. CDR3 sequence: CASTHKDFTTDTQYF. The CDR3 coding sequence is TGCGCCAGCACCCATAAGGACTTTACCACAGATACGCAGTATTTT.

This CDR3 is CASSLEPGQGSSRTF. DNA for the CDR3: TGCGCCAGCAGCTTGGAACCGGGACAGGGGTCTAGTCGGACCTTC. This chain links TRBV5-1 with TRBJ1-2; 10 positions agree with TRBD1. This CDR3 is built from 15 residues. Per the germline V gene, CDR1 is SGHRS and CDR2 is YFSETQ. Trimming removed 0 bases from V and 14 bases from J; junction bases left unmatched: 13.

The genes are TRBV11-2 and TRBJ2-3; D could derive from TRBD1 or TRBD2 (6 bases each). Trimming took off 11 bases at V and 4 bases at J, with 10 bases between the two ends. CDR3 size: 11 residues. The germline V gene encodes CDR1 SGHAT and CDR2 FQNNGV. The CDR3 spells CALGGPDTQYF. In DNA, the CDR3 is TGTGCCTTAGGGGGGCCAGATACGCAGTATTTT.

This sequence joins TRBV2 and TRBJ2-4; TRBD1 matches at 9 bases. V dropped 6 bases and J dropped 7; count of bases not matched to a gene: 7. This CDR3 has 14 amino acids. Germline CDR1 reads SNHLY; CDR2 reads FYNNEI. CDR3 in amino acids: CASSDDRGNNIQYF. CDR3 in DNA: TGTGCCAGCAGCGACGACAGGGGGAACAACATTCAGTACTTC.